Listed below are T cell receptor beta chains from one sample, sequenced in a study of blood T cell repertoires in COVID-19. Clones were read by immunoSEQ multiplex PCR, and TCRdb kept only the in-frame ones, dropping some. The data contain hundreds of thousands of clones, 70% to 90% of them singletons. The specimen was PBMCs or T cells enriched from blood (not recorded which). These receptors were taken from a middle-aged man in a cohort exposed to, infected with or recovered from COVID-19 (not recorded which). CDR3s include the opening cysteine and the closing phenylalanine or tryptophan. The order of the fields is CDR3 protein, CDR3 DNA, clone size, J gene, D gene, V gene. The D gene is left open where the match is weak. A clone size is listed for some rows: how often the clone was seen (once, few, many), or a class if it is expanded.

CDR3aa: CASSLSVLTYEQYF; CDR3nt: TGTGCCAGCAGCTTATCGGTTTTAACCTACGAGCAGTACTTC; abundance: NA; j_gene: TRBJ2-7; d_gene: NA; v_gene: TRBV11-2
CDR3aa: CASSVAPGYEQYF; CDR3nt: TGTGCCAGCAGCGTAGCTCCCGGCTACGAGCAGTACTTC; abundance: NA; j_gene: TRBJ2-7; d_gene: NA; v_gene: TRBV9
CDR3aa: CASSLWQGYGYTF; CDR3nt: TGCGCCAGCAGCTTGTGGCAGGGATATGGCTACACCTTC; abundance: NA; j_gene: TRBJ1-2; d_gene: NA; v_gene: TRBV5-1
CDR3aa: CSVEDPRSGNTIYF; CDR3nt: TGCAGCGTTGAAGACCCCCGCTCTGGAAACACCATATATTTT; abundance: NA; j_gene: TRBJ1-3; d_gene: NA; v_gene: TRBV29-1
CDR3aa: CASSLRGTTGTDTQYF; CDR3nt: TGTGCCAGCAGTTTAAGGGGGACTACCGGCACAGATACGCAGTATTTT; abundance: NA; j_gene: TRBJ2-3; d_gene: NA; v_gene: TRBV28
CDR3aa: CASSHGTVSANSPLHF; CDR3nt: TGTGCCAGCAGCCATGGGACAGTCTCGGCCAATTCACCCCTCCACTTT; abundance: NA; j_gene: TRBJ1-6; d_gene: TRBD1; v_gene: TRBV3-1/TRBV3-2
CDR3aa: CASSLGAGGSYEQYF; CDR3nt: TGCGCCAGCAGCTTGGGCGCGGGAGGATCCTACGAGCAGTACTTC; abundance: NA; j_gene: TRBJ2-7; d_gene: TRBD2; v_gene: TRBV5-1
CDR3aa: CASRVTSGRSGELFF; CDR3nt: TGTGCCAGCAGAGTGACTAGCGGGAGGTCCGGGGAGCTGTTTTTT; abundance: NA; j_gene: TRBJ2-2; d_gene: TRBD2; v_gene: TRBV2
CDR3aa: CASSQTGAINTEAFF; CDR3nt: TGTGCCAGCAGCCAAACGGGTGCCATTAACACTGAAGCTTTCTTT; abundance: once; j_gene: TRBJ1-1; d_gene: NA; v_gene: TRBV3-1/TRBV3-2
CDR3aa: CASSLGPPAVAGGTDTQYF; CDR3nt: TGTGCCAGCAGCTTAGGGCCCCCCGCCGTTGCGGGGGGCACAGATACGCAGTATTTT; abundance: NA; j_gene: TRBJ2-3; d_gene: TRBD2; v_gene: TRBV11-2
CDR3aa: CASSPQSGQADTQYF; CDR3nt: TGTGCCAGCTCACCCCAGTCAGGGCAGGCAGATACGCAGTATTTT; abundance: NA; j_gene: TRBJ2-3; d_gene: NA; v_gene: TRBV18
CDR3aa: CSVVSSGYNEQFF; CDR3nt: TGCAGCGTTGTGTCTAGCGGATACAATGAGCAGTTCTTC; abundance: few; j_gene: TRBJ2-1; d_gene: TRBD2; v_gene: TRBV29-1
CDR3aa: CAWRRRGQETQYF; CDR3nt: TGTGCCTGGAGGCGCAGGGGCCAAGAGACCCAGTACTTC; abundance: NA; j_gene: TRBJ2-5; d_gene: NA; v_gene: TRBV30
CDR3aa: CASSLVGGADGYTF; CDR3nt: TGCGCCAGCAGCTTGGTGGGGGGTGCTGATGGCTACACCTTC; abundance: NA; j_gene: TRBJ1-2; d_gene: NA; v_gene: TRBV5-1
CDR3aa: CASSDRQGRIEKLFF; CDR3nt: TGTGCCAGCAGTGACCGACAGGGGAGGATTGAAAAACTGTTTTTT; abundance: NA; j_gene: TRBJ1-4; d_gene: TRBD1; v_gene: TRBV28
CDR3aa: CASSQDRGYEQYF; CDR3nt: TGTGCCAGCAGCCAGGACAGGGGATACGAGCAGTACTTC; abundance: NA; j_gene: TRBJ2-7; d_gene: TRBD1; v_gene: TRBV11-2
CDR3aa: CASSQEGAIGEQYF; CDR3nt: TGCGCCAGCAGCCAAGAGGGGGCAATTGGCGAGCAGTACTTC; abundance: NA; j_gene: TRBJ2-7; d_gene: NA; v_gene: TRBV4-1
CDR3aa: CASSILQGAGWETQYF; CDR3nt: TGTGCCAGTAGTATTCTACAGGGGGCTGGGTGGGAGACCCAGTACTTC; abundance: once; j_gene: TRBJ2-5; d_gene: TRBD1; v_gene: TRBV19
CDR3aa: CASSNNSPLHF; CDR3nt: TGTGCCAGCAGCAATAATTCACCCCTCCACTTT; abundance: NA; j_gene: TRBJ1-6; d_gene: NA; v_gene: TRBV2
CDR3aa: CASTTGGELFF; CDR3nt: TGTGCCAGCACAACAGGGGGGGAGCTGTTTTTT; abundance: NA; j_gene: TRBJ2-2; d_gene: NA; v_gene: TRBV6-5
CDR3aa: CASSLASSNTNNEQFF; CDR3nt: TGTGCCAGCAGCTTAGCGTCGTCAAACACTAACAATGAGCAGTTCTTC; abundance: NA; j_gene: TRBJ2-1; d_gene: NA; v_gene: TRBV7-6
CDR3aa: CASFTNSGRRNTGELFF; CDR3nt: TGTGCCAGCTTTACTAATAGCGGGAGACGAAACACCGGGGAGCTGTTTTTT; abundance: once; j_gene: TRBJ2-2; d_gene: TRBD2; v_gene: TRBV28
CDR3aa: CASSPLLAGDTDTQYF; CDR3nt: TGTGCCAGCTCCCCTCTCCTAGCGGGAGACACAGATACGCAGTATTTT; abundance: NA; j_gene: TRBJ2-3; d_gene: TRBD2; v_gene: TRBV27
CDR3aa: CASSYRTGGRSPLHF; CDR3nt: TGTGCCAGCAGTTACCGGACAGGGGGCAGGTCACCCCTCCACTTT; abundance: NA; j_gene: TRBJ1-6; d_gene: TRBD1; v_gene: TRBV6-5
CDR3aa: CASSQLPNYGYTF; CDR3nt: TGTGCCAGCAGCCAACTCCCTAACTATGGCTACACCTTC; abundance: NA; j_gene: TRBJ1-2; d_gene: NA; v_gene: TRBV3-1/TRBV3-2
CDR3aa: CASRQTSGKNIQYF; CDR3nt: TGTGCCAGCCGGCAGACTAGCGGAAAAAACATTCAGTACTTC; abundance: NA; j_gene: TRBJ2-4; d_gene: TRBD2; v_gene: TRBV3-1/TRBV3-2
CDR3aa: CASSFRGGHGNTEAFF; CDR3nt: TGTGCCAGCAGCTTTAGGGGGGGACACGGAAACACTGAAGCTTTCTTT; abundance: NA; j_gene: TRBJ1-1; d_gene: NA; v_gene: TRBV5-6
CDR3aa: CASGSGTYEQYF; CDR3nt: TGTGCCAGCGGGAGCGGTACCTACGAGCAGTACTTC; abundance: NA; j_gene: TRBJ2-7; d_gene: NA; v_gene: TRBV5-6
CDR3aa: CASSSGDGTDTQYF; CDR3nt: TGTGCCAGCAGCTCAGGGGACGGCACAGATACGCAGTATTTT; abundance: NA; j_gene: TRBJ2-3; d_gene: NA; v_gene: TRBV7-8